This T cell receptor (beta chain) was sequenced for a study of OX40 agonist ivuxolimab in advanced cancers. On the study more broadly: The study enrolled dose-escalation patients with hepatocellular carcinoma, melanoma, renal cell or head and neck cancer. Of mixed ages from about 20 to 80 and averaging approximately 60 years, the group was about 86% male.

Notes on the study in general: At 0.1 to 3.0 mg/kg, CD4+ and CD8+ blood T cells expanded clonally by week 6.

The germline V and J ends were trimmed by 5 bases and 7 bases, with 29 bases remaining between them. The CDR3 loop spans 18 amino acids. Looked up from germline, CDR1 is MNHEY and CDR2 is SMNVEV (reference sequence). Sequencing was performed with immunoSEQ multiplex PCR; in TCRdb, only in-frame clones are kept and a portion is missing. The sample has some 20,000 clones; over 65% are singletons. In regard to this clone: Antigen: not known.

The input for sequencing was CD4+ or CD8+ T cells sorted from blood, taken in a trial of the OX40 agonist ivuxolimab. The receptor was isolated from an adult with an advanced solid tumor such as melanoma, head and neck, liver or kidney cancer. This chain uses TRBV27 with TRBJ1-2, with a weak D call TRBD1 (6 bases). CDR3 nucleotide sequence: TGTGCCAGCAGTCTAAACCGACTCACAGGGCCGGAGGCAGGTGGCTACACCTTC. Amino acids: CASSLNRLTGPEAGGYTF.